One and the same sample provided the 22 T cell receptor beta chains below, sequenced in a study of regulatory T cells in long-lasting Graves disease. Library construction for TCR beta used iRepertoire HTBI primers and Arm-PCR of CDR3 regions. TCRdb reprocessed the multiplex PCR reads with MiXCR, giving one entry per CDR3 protein. The sample shows roughly 490,000 distinct CDR3 sequences, approximately 22% of them seen only once. Stated time point: persistent/refractory GD, antithyroid drugs over 5 years with positive TRAb. PBMC RNA was the source of the TCR library. The sample was peripheral blood mononuclear cells (PBMCs), taken when the disease was refractory, from a patient treated with antithyroid drugs. Source of these receptors: a female donor with Graves disease.

This clonotype was seen a handful of times. The chain carries TRBV7-2 and TRBJ1-6, with 9 bases that match TRBD1. Germline values: CDR1 SGHTA, CDR2 FQGNSA. This CDR3 region has 16 residues. With 4 bases clipped from V and 4 bases from J, the junction kept 5 bases outside the gene matches. Here the CDR3 DNA reads TGTGCCAGCAGCTCCGGGACAGGGACTTATAATTCACCCCTCCACTTT. Protein product: CASSSGTGTYNSPLHF.

This clonotype was seen a few times. V is TRBV20-1 and J is TRBJ2-7, with a tentative D call TRBD2 (6 bases). The V end was cut by 6 bases, the J end by 0 bases, with 18 bases between. The CDR3 spans 15 residues. Germline lookup yields CDR1 DFQATT and CDR2 SNEGSKA (reference sequence). The DNA of the CDR3 is TGCAGTGCCCCCTCGAGTGAGACTAGCTCCTACGAGCAGTACTTC. Translated: CSAPSSETSSYEQYF.

In this sample, this clonotype turned up many times. V is TRBV12-3 or TRBV12-4 and J is TRBJ2-7; 11 bases line up with TRBD2. V lost 3 bases and J lost 8; bases outside the gene matches: 9. This CDR3 spans 15 amino acids. The CDR3 sequence is CASSFSGLAGAQQYF. The CDR3 DNA reads TGTGCCAGCAGTTTTTCAGGACTAGCGGGTGCTCAGCAGTACTTC.

This clonotype showed up many times. V gene TRBV28 combines with J gene TRBJ1-2; weak D call: TRBD1 (5 bases). V was shortened by 3 bases and J by 5 bases, with 19 bases between the two germline ends. CDR1 and CDR2 (germline): MDHEN, SYDVKM. CDR3 size: 16 residues. CDR3 coding DNA: TGTGCCAGCAGTTTGAAGAGGAGAGAGAGGACATATGGCTACACCTTC. Residues: CASSLKRRERTYGYTF.

This clonotype occurred many times. The chain has TRBV7-2 and TRBJ2-7, with D possibly matching TRBD1 (5 bases). CDR1 and CDR2 from the germline V gene are SGHTA and FQGNSA. The CDR3 covers 14 residues. The V end lost 5 bases, the J end lost 5 bases, and 16 bases lay between the germline ends. The CDR3 DNA reads as TGTGCCAGCAGCCTCACAGGTCTCTGGAACGAGCAGTACTTC. Residues: CASSLTGLWNEQYF.

At least ten counts were recorded for this clonotype. The chain uses TRBV25-1 and TRBJ2-7, with a tentative D call TRBD1 (5 bases). The CDR3 runs to 12 residues. Trimming pared 4 bases from V and 12 bases from J, leaving 16 bases between. Germline V CDR1 and CDR2: MGHDK, SYGVNS. CDR3 loop: CASSGGQGFLYF. The CDR3 DNA reads TGTGCCAGCAGTGGGGGCCAGGGTTTTTTGTACTTC.

Ten or more counts support this clonotype. V usage is TRBV18 and J usage is TRBJ1-1, with D unresolved. Deletions cut 8 bases from V and 3 bases from J, with 13 bases between. This CDR3 is built from 13 residues. Germline V gene sequence: CDR1 KGHSH, CDR2 LQKENI. CDR3 sequence: CASSPGRDTEAFF. The CDR3, as DNA: TGTGCCAGCAGCCCTGGGAGGGACACTGAAGCTTTCTTT.

This clonotype was counted many times. The V call is TRBV20-1, the J call TRBJ2-7; TRBD2 matches 8 bases. CDR3 length: 13 residues. Losses at the gene ends were 6 bases for V and 2 bases for J; bases not matched to a gene: 6. Per germline, CDR1 DFQATT and CDR2 SNEGSKA (reference sequence). The CDR3 DNA reads as TGCAGTGCCAACGGGAGGGACCCCTACGAGCAGTACTTC. It translates to CSANGRDPYEQYF.

This clonotype was recorded at least ten times. CDR3 in DNA: TGTGCCAGCACCAGAAGGGGGCCCTACGAGCAGTACTTC. The encoded protein is CASTRRGPYEQYF. This chain joins TRBV2 and TRBJ2-7; TRBD1 matches at 7 bases. Germline V lookup: CDR1 SNHLY, CDR2 FYNNEI. This CDR3 is built from 13 residues. After removal of 7 bases from V and 2 bases from J, the junction contained 5 bases not matched to a gene.

This clonotype was counted at least ten times. The gene calls are TRBV2 and TRBJ2-4; possibly TRBD2 for D (5 bases). Between the trimmed V and J ends, which lost 6 bases and 0 bases, there was a span of 9 bases. The germline V gene has CDR1 SNHLY and CDR2 FYNNEI. This CDR3 is built from 14 residues. The CDR3 DNA reads as TGTGCCAGCAGGAGGACTTTAGCCAAAAACATTCAGTACTTC. Protein: CASRRTLAKNIQYF.

The chain recombines TRBV19 with TRBJ1-5; D might be TRBD1 (5 bases). The CDR3 totals 15 residues. Germline V gene lookup returns CDR1 LNHDA and CDR2 SQIVND (reference sequence). Trimming shortened V by 7 bases and J by 1 base, and 14 bases separated the two germline ends. The CDR3 region is CASKVIGGSNQPQHF. For the CDR3, the DNA is TGTGCCAGTAAGGTTATTGGGGGGAGCAATCAGCCCCAGCATTTT.

This clonotype showed up many times. The gene calls are TRBV7-4 and TRBJ1-6, with TRBD1 as a possible D gene (6 bases). The CDR3 consists of 14 residues. Deletions cut 8 bases from V and 2 bases from J, with 10 bases between. Germline V gene data show CDR1 as SGHVT and CDR2 as SQSDAQ. In DNA, the CDR3 is TGTGCCAGCTCCCGGGACACCTATAATTCACCCCTCCACTTT. It yields the protein CASSRDTYNSPLHF.

The chain links TRBV19 to TRBJ1-2; D may be TRBD1 (6 bases). V was shortened by 3 bases and J by 5 bases, with 13 bases between the two germline ends. Germline CDR1 and CDR2: LNHDA and SQIVND (reference sequence). This CDR3 has 14 residues. In nucleotides, the CDR3 is TGTGCCAGTAGTATGGCCACGGACAGATATGGCTACACCTTC. Its protein is CASSMATDRYGYTF.

The chain employs TRBV7-9 and TRBJ2-7; TRBD2 aligns across 9 bases. The CDR3 has 15 amino acids. Germline values: CDR1 SEHNR, CDR2 FQNEAQ (reference sequence). The V gene end was trimmed by 2 bases and the J gene end by 3 bases; junction bases not matched to a gene: 5. This chain's CDR3 is CASSLPTSGLYEQYF. In DNA, the CDR3 is TGTGCCAGCAGCTTACCCACTAGCGGGCTCTACGAGCAGTACTTC.

Concerning this clonotype: This sequence may be a read error, since a much larger clone differs from it by one base. The chain recombines TRBV28 with TRBJ2-5; D is undetermined. There are 13 residues in the CDR3. Germline lookup yields CDR1 MDHEN and CDR2 SYDVKM. Trimming left V 6 bases short and J 5 bases short, with 13 bases between. For the CDR3, the DNA is TGTGCCAGCAGCCGAATGCTAGAGGAGACCCAGTACTTC. Translation: CASSRMLEETQYF. Together with reference TRBV28 and TRBJ2-5, the CDR3 gives the full variable domain: DVKVTQSSRYLVKRTGEKVFLECVQDMDHENMFWYRQDPGLGLRLIYFSYDVKMKEKGDIPEGYSVSREKKERFSLILESASTNQTSMYLCASSRMLEETQYFGPGTRLLVL.

This clonotype appeared a few times. The chain carries TRBV19 and TRBJ1-5; 7 bases match TRBD1. After removal of 10 bases from V and 4 bases from J, the junction contained 7 bases not matched to a gene. CDR1 is LNHDA and CDR2 is SQIVND in the germline V gene (reference sequence). The CDR3 contains 13 residues. CDR3 region: CATKQGLNQPQHF. The CDR3 DNA reads as TGTGCCACCAAACAGGGGTTGAATCAGCCCCAGCATTTT.

V gene TRBV19 combines with J gene TRBJ1-5, with D unclear. This CDR3 contains 15 residues. V was trimmed by 3 bases and J by 1 base, leaving 10 bases between them. Germline loops: CDR1 LNHDA, CDR2 SQIVND (reference sequence). CDR3 residues: CASSITQASNQPQHF. The CDR3 DNA reads as TGTGCCAGTAGTATTACCCAGGCCAGCAATCAGCCCCAGCATTTT.

This clonotype was picked up a small number of times. The chain employs TRBV30 and TRBJ1-5; the D is unclear. This CDR3 comprises 12 residues. The V gene lost 2 bases and the J gene lost 9 bases, with 11 bases spanning the gap. Germline CDR1 and CDR2: GTSNPN and SVGIG (reference sequence). This chain's CDR3 is CAWSSGSGPQHF. CDR3 bases: TGTGCCTGGAGTTCGGGTTCAGGGCCCCAGCATTTT.

There are many counts of this clonotype. The chain uses TRBV11-2 and TRBJ2-7; the D gene is possibly TRBD1 (6 bases). The CDR3 consists of 14 residues. Trimming cost V 3 bases and J 3 bases, with 12 bases left between them. Looked up from germline, CDR1 is SGHAT and CDR2 is FQNNGV. CDR3 sequence: CASSFTQQGYEQYF. The CDR3 bases are TGTGCCAGCAGCTTCACACAACAGGGCTACGAGCAGTACTTC.

J is TRBJ2-7 and V is TRBV4-1; D might be TRBD1 (6 bases). Germline-derived CDR1 and CDR2 are MGHRA and YSYEKL. V was clipped by 4 bases and J by 1 base, with 17 bases between them. The CDR3 has 16 amino acids. The CDR3 protein is CASSPPISGVSYEQYF. The DNA of the CDR3 is TGCGCCAGCAGCCCTCCCATCTCAGGGGTTTCCTACGAGCAGTACTTC.

This clonotype was seen at least ten times. The rearrangement uses TRBV7-2 and TRBJ2-7; D may be TRBD1 or TRBD2 (5 bases each). The CDR3 runs 14 residues. Looked up from germline, CDR1 is SGHTA and CDR2 is FQGNSA. Trimming removed 1 base at V and 2 bases at J, with 9 bases between. The CDR3 bases are TGTGCCAGCAGCTTAGTCGGGACCCCCTACGAGCAGTACTTC. Protein sequence: CASSLVGTPYEQYF. The whole variable domain, remainder taken from reference TRBV7-2 and TRBJ2-7, is GAGVSQSPSNKVTEKGKDVELRCDPISGHTALYWYRQSLGQGLEFLIYFQGNSAPDKSGLPSDRFSAERTGGSVSTLTIQRTQQEDSAVYLCASSLVGTPYEQYFGPGTRLTVT.

This clonotype was counted between two and nine times. The rearrangement links TRBV18 to TRBJ1-2; 10 bases are a match to TRBD1. This CDR3 is built from 13 residues. Germline trimming cut 3 bases from V and 10 bases from J; bases unmatched to any gene: 5. Per the germline V gene, CDR1 is KGHSH and CDR2 is LQKENI. The CDR3 spells CASSPGQGIDYTF. The CDR3 DNA follows: TGTGCCAGCTCACCGGGACAGGGGATTGACTACACCTTC.